These T cell receptor beta chains were read from a single sample in a study of post-analysis software for immune sequencing data. TCRdb independently ran MiXCR on the PCR reads; one entry per CDR3 protein. This table holds 150,000 to 200,000 distinct CDR3 sequences, 36% found once. Sample: blood, taken after autologous hematopoietic stem cell transplantation. All receptors derive from a girl aged 5 to 17 with multiple sclerosis. Each CDR3 is given with its conserved first and last residue.

J gene,V gene,CDR3 protein
TRBJ2-3,TRBV20-1,CSARDWTGTNTDTQYF
TRBJ2-1,TRBV20-1,CSARDGSLNEQFF
TRBJ2-4,TRBV29-1,CSVEDEGPLAGGGNIQYF
TRBJ2-5,TRBV20-1,CSARADSIQETQYF
-,TRBV20-1,CSARFSSYEQYF
TRBJ2-1,TRBV7-2,CASSLVPWMGSYNEQFF
TRBJ1-4,TRBV12-3/TRBV12-4,CASSLGQAIDEKLFF
TRBJ2-3,TRBV20-1,CSARASRREGTDTQYF
TRBJ2-1,TRBV3-1,CASSQNSHNEQFF
TRBJ2-3,TRBV7-3,CASSSQTGADTQYF
TRBJ1-4,TRBV6-2/TRBV6-3,CASSYSGDHEKLFF
TRBJ2-7,TRBV7-9,CASTSGDEQYF
TRBJ1-5,TRBV11-2,CASSQQHQPQHF
TRBJ2-1,TRBV29-1,CSATPSNEQFF
TRBJ2-1,TRBV11-3,CAGSTRQGSNEQFF
TRBJ1-2,TRBV18,CASSPSGPVMNGYTF
TRBJ1-2,TRBV20-1,CSARDRWVYGYTF
TRBJ1-5,TRBV12-3/TRBV12-4,CASSLPISNQPQHF
TRBJ2-1,TRBV20-1,CSASFTSYNEQFF
TRBJ2-5,TRBV29-1,CSGGVEETQYF
TRBJ2-7,TRBV27,CASSFGASGRAGEQYF
TRBJ1-5,TRBV28,CASRGGERQPQHF
TRBJ2-1,TRBV29-1,CSVESSSVREQFF
TRBJ1-4,TRBV6-1,CASSPTGGRAANEKLFF
TRBJ1-6,TRBV12-3/TRBV12-4,CASSSSTLADNSPLHF
TRBJ1-6,TRBV20-1,CSARGLNSPLHF
TRBJ1-1,TRBV29-1,CSAGNGEAFF
TRBJ2-2,TRBV2,CASRTMAGELFF